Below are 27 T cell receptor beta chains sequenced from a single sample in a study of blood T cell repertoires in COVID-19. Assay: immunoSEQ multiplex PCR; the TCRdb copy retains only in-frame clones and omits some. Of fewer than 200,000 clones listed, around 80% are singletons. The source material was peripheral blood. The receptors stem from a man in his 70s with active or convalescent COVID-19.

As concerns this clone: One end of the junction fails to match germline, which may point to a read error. The CDR3 DNA is TGCAGCGTTGACTGGCAGAGGTTCACTTACTTC. Translated, it gives CSVDWQRFTYF. The V call is TRBV29-1, the J call TRBJ1-2; D uncertain. There are 11 residues in the CDR3. Germline CDR1 and CDR2: SQVTM and ANQGSEA.

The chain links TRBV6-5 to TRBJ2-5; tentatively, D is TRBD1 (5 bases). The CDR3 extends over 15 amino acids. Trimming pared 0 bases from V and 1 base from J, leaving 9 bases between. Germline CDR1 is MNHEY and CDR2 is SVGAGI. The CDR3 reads CASSYSPGSQETQYF. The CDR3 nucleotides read TGTGCCAGCAGTTACTCCCCAGGGTCCCAAGAGACCCAGTACTTC.

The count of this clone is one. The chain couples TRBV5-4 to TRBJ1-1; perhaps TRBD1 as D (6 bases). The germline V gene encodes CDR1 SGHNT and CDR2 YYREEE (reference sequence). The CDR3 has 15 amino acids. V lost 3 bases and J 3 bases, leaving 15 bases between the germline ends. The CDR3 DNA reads TGTGCCAGCAGCTCCGCAGGGGATGGGGACACTGAAGCTTTCTTT. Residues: CASSSAGDGDTEAFF. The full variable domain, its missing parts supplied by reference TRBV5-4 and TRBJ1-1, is ETGVTQSPTHLIKTRGQQVTLRCSSQSGHNTVSWYQQALGQGPQFIFQYYREEENGRGNFPPRFSGLQFPNYSSELNVNALELDDSALYLCASSSAGDGDTEAFFGQGTRLTVV.

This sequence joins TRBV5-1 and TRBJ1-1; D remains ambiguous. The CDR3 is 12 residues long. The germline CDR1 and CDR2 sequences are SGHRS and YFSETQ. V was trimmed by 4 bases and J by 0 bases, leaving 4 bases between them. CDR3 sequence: CASSDMNTEAFF. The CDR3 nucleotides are TGCGCCAGCAGCGACATGAACACTGAAGCTTTCTTT.

CDR3 in amino acids: CAWSTFAGNRAKNIQYF. The CDR3 bases are TGTGCCTGGAGTACGTTCGCAGGAAACAGGGCCAAAAACATTCAGTACTTC. The chain joins TRBV30 to TRBJ2-4, with D perhaps matching TRBD1 (5 bases). This CDR3 comprises 17 residues. CDR1 is GTSNPN and CDR2 is SVGIG in the germline V gene (reference sequence). The V end lost 2 bases, the J end lost 1 base, and 18 bases lay between the germline ends. The full variable domain, with the rest looked up from reference TRBV30 and TRBJ2-4, is SQTIHQWPATLVQPVGSPLSLECTVEGTSNPNLYWYRQAAGRGLQLLFYSVGIGQISSEVPQNLSASRPQDRQFILSSKKLLLSDSGFYLCAWSTFAGNRAKNIQYFGAGTRLSVL.

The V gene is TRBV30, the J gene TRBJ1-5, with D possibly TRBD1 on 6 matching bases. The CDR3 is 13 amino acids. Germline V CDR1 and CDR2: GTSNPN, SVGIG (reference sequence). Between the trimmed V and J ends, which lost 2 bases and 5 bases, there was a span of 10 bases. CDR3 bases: TGTGCCTGGAGTAGGACAGAAGATCAGCCCCAGCATTTT. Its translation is CAWSRTEDQPQHF.

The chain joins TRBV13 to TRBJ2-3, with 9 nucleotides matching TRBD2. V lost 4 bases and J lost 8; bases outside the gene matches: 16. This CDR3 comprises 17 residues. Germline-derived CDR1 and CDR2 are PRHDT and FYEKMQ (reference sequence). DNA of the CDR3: TGTGCCAGCAGCTCGGTGGAGCGGGAGGCGGCTTATGGTACGCAGTATTTT. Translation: CASSSVEREAAYGTQYF.

The DNA of the CDR3 is TGTGCCAGCAGTTTATGGACAGGGCACTACGAGCAGTACTTC. It codes for CASSLWTGHYEQYF. The chain couples TRBV6-5 to TRBJ2-7, with TRBD1 identical over 8 bases. The CDR3 runs 14 residues. The trim removed 4 bases at V and 3 bases at J, leaving 5 bases unmatched. The germline CDR1 and CDR2 sequences are MNHEY and SVGAGI.

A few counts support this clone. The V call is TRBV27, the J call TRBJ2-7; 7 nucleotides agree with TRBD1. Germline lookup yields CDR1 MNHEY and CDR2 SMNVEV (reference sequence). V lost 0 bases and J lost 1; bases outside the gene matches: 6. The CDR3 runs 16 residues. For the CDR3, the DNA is TGTGCCAGCAGTTTATCTTGGGACAGAATTTCCTACGAGCAGTACTTC. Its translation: CASSLSWDRISYEQYF.

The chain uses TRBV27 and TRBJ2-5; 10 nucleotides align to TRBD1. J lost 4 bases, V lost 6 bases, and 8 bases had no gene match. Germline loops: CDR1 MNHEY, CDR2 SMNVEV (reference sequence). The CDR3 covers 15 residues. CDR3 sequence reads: CASSRAGTGVETQYF. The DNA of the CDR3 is TGTGCCAGCAGCCGGGCCGGGACAGGGGTAGAGACCCAGTACTTC.

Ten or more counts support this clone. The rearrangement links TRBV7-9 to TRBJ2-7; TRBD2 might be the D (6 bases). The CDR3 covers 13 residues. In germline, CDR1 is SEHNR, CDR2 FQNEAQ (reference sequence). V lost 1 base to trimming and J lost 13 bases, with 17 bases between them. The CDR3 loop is CASSLGLTAGIYF. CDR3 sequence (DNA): TGTGCCAGCAGCTTAGGGCTTACGGCGGGGATCTACTTC.

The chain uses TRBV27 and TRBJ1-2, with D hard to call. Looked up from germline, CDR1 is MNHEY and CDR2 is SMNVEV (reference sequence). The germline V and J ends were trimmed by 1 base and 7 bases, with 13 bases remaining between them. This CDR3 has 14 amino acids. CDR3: CASSLFPNLGGYTF. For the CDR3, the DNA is TGTGCCAGCAGTTTATTTCCTAACCTCGGTGGCTACACCTTC.

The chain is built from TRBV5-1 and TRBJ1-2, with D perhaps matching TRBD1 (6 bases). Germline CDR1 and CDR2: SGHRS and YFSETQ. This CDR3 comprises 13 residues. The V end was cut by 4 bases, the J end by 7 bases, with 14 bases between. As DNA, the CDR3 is TGCGCCAGCAGCCAACAGGGCCACATTGGCTACACCTTC. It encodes CASSQQGHIGYTF.

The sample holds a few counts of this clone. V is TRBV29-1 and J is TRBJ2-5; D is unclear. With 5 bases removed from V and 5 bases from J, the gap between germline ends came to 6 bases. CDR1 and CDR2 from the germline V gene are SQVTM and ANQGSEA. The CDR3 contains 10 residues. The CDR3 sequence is CSVYVETQYF. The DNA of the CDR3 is TGCAGCGTTTATGTGGAGACCCAGTACTTC.

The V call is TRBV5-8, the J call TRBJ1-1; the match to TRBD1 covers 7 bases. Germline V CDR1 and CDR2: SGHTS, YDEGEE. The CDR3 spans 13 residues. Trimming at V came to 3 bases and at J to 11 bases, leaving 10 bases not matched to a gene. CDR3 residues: CASSSTRQGDAFF. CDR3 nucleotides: TGTGCCAGCAGCTCGACCAGACAGGGCGACGCTTTCTTT.

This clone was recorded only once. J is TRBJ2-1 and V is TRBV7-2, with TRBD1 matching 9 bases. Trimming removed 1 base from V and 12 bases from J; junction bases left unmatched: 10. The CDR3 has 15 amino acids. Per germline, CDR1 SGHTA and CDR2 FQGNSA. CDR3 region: CASSLDGTGSKAQFF. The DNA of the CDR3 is TGTGCCAGCAGCTTAGACGGGACAGGGTCGAAAGCGCAGTTCTTC.

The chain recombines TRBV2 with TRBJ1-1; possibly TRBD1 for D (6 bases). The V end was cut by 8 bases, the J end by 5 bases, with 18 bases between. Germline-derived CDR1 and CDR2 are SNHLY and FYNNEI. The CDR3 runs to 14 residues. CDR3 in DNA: TGTGCCAGCGGCTCAGCGAGAGGGGGTACTGAAGCTTTCTTT. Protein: CASGSARGGTEAFF.

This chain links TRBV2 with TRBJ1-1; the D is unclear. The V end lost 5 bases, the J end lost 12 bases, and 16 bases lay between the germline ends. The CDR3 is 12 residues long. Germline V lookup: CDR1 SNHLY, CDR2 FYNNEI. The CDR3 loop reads CASSPEGLKPFF. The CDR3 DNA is TGTGCCAGCAGTCCAGAGGGCCTAAAACCTTTCTTT.

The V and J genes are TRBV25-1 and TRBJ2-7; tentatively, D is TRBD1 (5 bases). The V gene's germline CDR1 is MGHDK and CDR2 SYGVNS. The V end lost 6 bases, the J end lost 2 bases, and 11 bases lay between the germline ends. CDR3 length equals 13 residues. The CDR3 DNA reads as TGTGCCAGCAGGAACAGGACCGCCTACGAGCAGTACTTC. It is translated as CASRNRTAYEQYF.

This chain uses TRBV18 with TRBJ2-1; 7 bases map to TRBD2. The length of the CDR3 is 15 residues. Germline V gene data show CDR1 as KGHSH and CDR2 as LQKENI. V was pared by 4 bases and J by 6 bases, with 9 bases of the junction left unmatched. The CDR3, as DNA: TGTGCCAGCTCACGAGGGGAGGGCCAGTTCAATGAGCAGTTCTTC. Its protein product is CASSRGEGQFNEQFF.

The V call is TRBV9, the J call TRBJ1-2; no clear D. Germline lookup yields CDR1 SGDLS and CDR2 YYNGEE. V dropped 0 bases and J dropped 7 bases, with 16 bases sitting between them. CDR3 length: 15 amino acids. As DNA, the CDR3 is TGTGCCAGCAGCGTAGAGCAGAACGGGTATGGTGGCTACACCTTC. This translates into CASSVEQNGYGGYTF.

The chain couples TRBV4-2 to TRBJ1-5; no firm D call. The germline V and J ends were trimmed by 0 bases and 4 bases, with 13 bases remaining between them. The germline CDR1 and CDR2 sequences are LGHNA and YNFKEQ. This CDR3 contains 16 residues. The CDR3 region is CASSQEVTGRNQPQHF. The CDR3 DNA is TGTGCCAGCAGCCAAGAAGTTACGGGGAGGAATCAGCCCCAGCATTTT.

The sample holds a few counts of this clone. Here the CDR3 DNA reads TGTGCCAGCAGCTTAGGAGGGGGCGCGGGAGGGACAAGCTACGAGCAGTACTTC. As protein: CASSLGGGAGGTSYEQYF. The chain employs TRBV7-8 and TRBJ2-7; 9 positions match TRBD2. The CDR3 is 18 amino acids. Germline V gene lookup returns CDR1 SGHVS and CDR2 FQNEAQ. After removal of 1 base from V and 3 bases from J, the junction contained 13 bases not matched to a gene. Combining the CDR3 with reference TRBV7-8 and TRBJ2-7 gives the whole variable domain GAGVSQSPRYKVAKRGQDVALRCDPISGHVSLFWYQQALGQGPEFLTYFQNEAQLDKSGLPSDRFFAERPEGSVSTLKIQRTQQEDSAVYLCASSLGGGAGGTSYEQYFGPGTRLTVT.

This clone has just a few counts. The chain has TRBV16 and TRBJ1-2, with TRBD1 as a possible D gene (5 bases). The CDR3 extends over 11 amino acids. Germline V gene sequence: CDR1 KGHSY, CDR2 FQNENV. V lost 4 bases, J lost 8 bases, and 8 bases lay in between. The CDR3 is CASSRGFGYTF. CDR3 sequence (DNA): TGTGCCAGCAGCCGGGGCTTCGGCTACACCTTC.

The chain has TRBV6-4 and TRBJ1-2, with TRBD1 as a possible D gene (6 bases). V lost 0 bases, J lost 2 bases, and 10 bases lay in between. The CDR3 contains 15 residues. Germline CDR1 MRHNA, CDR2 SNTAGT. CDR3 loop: CASSDSVGHNYGYTF. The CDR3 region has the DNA TGTGCCAGCAGTGACTCGGTGGGACACAACTATGGCTACACCTTC.

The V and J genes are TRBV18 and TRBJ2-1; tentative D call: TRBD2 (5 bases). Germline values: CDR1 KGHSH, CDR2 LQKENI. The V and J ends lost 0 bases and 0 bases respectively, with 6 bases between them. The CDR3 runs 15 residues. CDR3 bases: TGTGCCAGCTCACCACCGGGGAGCTCCTACAATGAGCAGTTCTTC. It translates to CASSPPGSSYNEQFF.

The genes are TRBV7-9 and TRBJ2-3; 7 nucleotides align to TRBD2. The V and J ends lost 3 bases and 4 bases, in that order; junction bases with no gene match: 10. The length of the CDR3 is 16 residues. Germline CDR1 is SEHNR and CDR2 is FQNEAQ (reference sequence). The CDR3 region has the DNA TGTGCCAGCAGCTTGTCGACTAGCACGATCCCAGATACGCAGTATTTT. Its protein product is CASSLSTSTIPDTQYF.